What follows is one T cell receptor (beta chain) and its context. The germline gives CDR1 SGHRS, CDR2 YFSETQ. This CDR3 has 15 residues. The ends lost 0 bases at V and 13 bases at J; junction bases unmatched: 12. Clones were read by immunoSEQ multiplex PCR, and TCRdb kept only the in-frame ones, dropping some. Of roughly 250,000 clones listed, more than 80% are singletons. This specimen comes from a study of blood T cell repertoires in COVID-19. Assignment of participants to cohorts was predicated upon participant-reported clinical history. The sequenced sample was PBMCs or T cells enriched from blood (not recorded which). This TCR was sampled from a man aged 45-65 years who had been exposed to COVID-19. The rearrangement links TRBV5-1 to TRBJ2-5; 10 bases map to TRBD2. The CDR3 DNA reads TGCGCCAGCAGCTTGGAGGGACTAGCGATGGGGGTGGCGTACTTC. It encodes CASSLEGLAMGVAYF. Variable domain in full (rest from reference TRBV5-1 and TRBJ2-5): KAGVTQTPRYLIKTRGQQVTLSCSPISGHRSVSWYQQTPGQGLQFLFEYFSETQRNKGNFPGRFSGRQFSNSRSEMNVSTLELGDSALYLCASSLEGLAMGVAYFGPGTRLLVL.